This is a list of T cell receptor beta chains from one sample in a study of shared clonotypes between healthy human individuals. Only in-frame clones appear in the TCRdb table, and some are missing; sequencing was by immunoSEQ multiplex PCR. The table includes roughly 1,600,000 clones, just under 99% detected once. Sample: naive CD4+ T cells sorted from blood. The receptors stem from a man aged 30 to 39 in good health. The CDR3 runs from the conserved cysteine through the conserved F or W. The order of the fields is CDR3 DNA, CDR3 protein, V gene, D gene, J gene, clone size. D genes are given only for firm matches. Clone size, where shown, is once, few, many, or a class for clones that have expanded.

TGTGCCAGTAGTTCACATCAGGGGGTGGGACAGCCCCAGCATTTT CASSSHQGVGQPQHF TRBV19 TRBD1 TRBJ1-5 NA
TGTGCCAGCAGCTCTTGGACTAGCGGGAGCACAGATACGCAGTATTTT CASSSWTSGSTDTQYF TRBV5-4 TRBD2 TRBJ2-3 NA
TGTGCCAGCAGCTTAGCGGTAGGGTCCACTGTGTTGGACTACAATGAGCAGTTCTTC CASSLAVGSTVLDYNEQFF TRBV7-9 NA TRBJ2-1 NA
TGTGCCAGCAGCCCGCGGGGGGATAATGTGGGGAATGAGCAGTTCTTC CASSPRGDNVGNEQFF TRBV9 TRBD2 TRBJ2-1 NA
TGTGCCATCAGTGATTTGACTAGCGGGAGGGCCACTAGCTCCTACGAGCAGTACTTC CAISDLTSGRATSSYEQYF TRBV10-3 TRBD2 TRBJ2-7 NA
TGTGCCAGCAGAGGGGACAGGACGTCCTACGAGCAGTACTTC CASRGDRTSYEQYF TRBV28 TRBD1 TRBJ2-7 NA
TGCGCCAGCAGCCAACAGGTCCAACTCTACGAGCAGTACTTC CASSQQVQLYEQYF TRBV10-2 NA TRBJ2-7 NA
TGTGCCAGCAGTGTACAGGGACCAGATACGCAGTATTTT CASSVQGPDTQYF TRBV6-1 NA TRBJ2-3 NA
TGCGCCAGCACCCAAGGGACTAGCGGCTCCTACAATGAGCAGTTCTTC CASTQGTSGSYNEQFF TRBV5-1 TRBD2 TRBJ2-1 NA
TGTGCCAGCTCACCACCCATATCTGCAACTAATGAAAAACTGTTTTTT CASSPPISATNEKLFF TRBV18 NA TRBJ1-4 NA
TGTGCCAGCAGTTCACATTTAGCCGGGACTAGATATAATGAGCAGTTCTTC CASSSHLAGTRYNEQFF TRBV27 TRBD2 TRBJ2-1 once